The 13 T cell receptor beta chains reported below all come from one sample, sequenced in a study of CD8 T cells in Susac syndrome. Reverse transcription of roughly 0.5 to 1 ug RNA was carried out with random hexamers. Each CDR3 protein gets one entry after TCRdb re-called the immunoSEQ multiplex PCR reads with MiXCR. Counted here are roughly 150,000 distinct CDR3 sequences, about 95% occurring once; the ten biggest clones make up approximately 0.18%. Sequencing was carried out using CD8+ T cells from PBMCs. These receptors came from a human donor with Susac syndrome.

The rearrangement uses TRBV30 and TRBJ2-1; 7 bases are a match to TRBD2. Trimming took 6 bases from V and 4 from J; bases not matched to a gene: 9. The CDR3 is made up of 14 amino acids. The germline gives CDR1 GTSNPN, CDR2 SVGIG (reference sequence). The CDR3 bases are TGTGCCTGTCAAACGGGGGAGGGGTACAATGAGCAGTTCTTC. This translates into CACQTGEGYNEQFF.

The chain carries TRBV13 and TRBJ2-7; D possibly corresponds to TRBD1 (5 bases). Germline CDR1 and CDR2: PRHDT and FYEKMQ (reference sequence). The germline V and J ends were trimmed by 5 bases and 0 bases, with 11 bases remaining between them. This CDR3 is 14 amino acids long. CDR3 DNA sequence: TGTGCCAGCAGCACCCGGACATCCTCCTACGAGCAGTACTTC. It is translated as CASSTRTSSYEQYF.

The J gene is TRBJ2-2, the V gene TRBV4-1, with 10 bases that match TRBD2. Trimming took 4 bases from V and 4 from J; bases not matched to a gene: 18. Germline V lookup: CDR1 MGHRA, CDR2 YSYEKL. There are 20 residues in the CDR3. The CDR3 protein is CASSPKGSCQREGGTGELFF. The CDR3 bases are TGCGCCAGCAGCCCCAAGGGCAGTTGCCAGCGGGAGGGTGGCACCGGGGAGCTGTTTTTT.

The rearrangement links TRBV7-2 to TRBJ2-1, with 7 nucleotides matching TRBD2. CDR3 length equals 18 residues. Germline CDR1 is SGHTA and CDR2 is FQGNSA. With V trimmed by 2 bases and J by 0 bases, 10 bases remained unmatched. The CDR3 here is CASSLPGEGGPSYNEQFF. DNA for the CDR3: TGTGCCAGCAGCTTACCGGGGGAGGGAGGCCCCTCCTACAATGAGCAGTTCTTC.

The genes are TRBV20-1 and TRBJ2-7, with TRBD2 matching 10 bases. Per germline, CDR1 DFQATT and CDR2 SNEGSKA (reference sequence). This CDR3 comprises 14 residues. The ends lost 5 bases at V and 7 bases at J; junction bases unmatched: 11. The CDR3 DNA follows: TGCAGTGCTGGCCCAGCGGGAGGGCCATATGAGCAGTACTTC. Translation gives CSAGPAGGPYEQYF.

V and J are TRBV6-1 and TRBJ2-7; TRBD1 matches at 9 bases. CDR1 is MNHNS, CDR2 SASEGT, per germline. V lost 8 bases, J lost 5 bases, and 13 bases stayed unmatched. This CDR3 comprises 15 residues. The CDR3: CASGLTGTGSHEQYF. CDR3 nucleotides: TGTGCCAGCGGGTTAACCGGGACAGGGAGCCACGAGCAGTACTTC.

The CDR3 nucleotides are TGCGCCAGCAGCCAAGAGGGCCAGGGTCTCGGGGAGCTGTTTTTT. This codes for CASSQEGQGLGELFF. The J gene is TRBJ2-2, the V gene TRBV4-1, with a tentative D call TRBD1 (5 bases). Germline CDR1 MGHRA, CDR2 YSYEKL. The length of the CDR3 is 15 residues. The ends were cut back, 0 bases at V and 7 bases at J, with 12 bases in the middle.

This chain connects TRBV9 to TRBJ1-6; D is unresolved. Germline loops: CDR1 SGDLS, CDR2 YYNGEE. The CDR3 runs to 14 residues. V was trimmed by 0 bases and J by 7 bases, leaving 8 bases between them. CDR3 residues: CASSVGWRNSPLHF. CDR3 DNA: TGTGCCAGCAGCGTAGGATGGCGAAATTCACCCCTCCACTTT.

The gene calls are TRBV4-2 and TRBJ1-5; D unresolved. The CDR3 length is 15 residues. Germline lookup yields CDR1 LGHNA and CDR2 YNFKEQ. V was clipped by 1 base and J by 5 bases, with 12 bases between them. The CDR3 region is CASSQVREDDQPQHF. The CDR3 DNA is TGTGCCAGCAGCCAAGTTCGGGAGGACGATCAGCCCCAGCATTTT.

The rearrangement joins TRBV4-1 to TRBJ1-1; D not resolved. CDR3 size: 15 residues. V shed 2 bases and J shed 4 bases, with 14 bases lying between them. Germline CDR1 and CDR2: MGHRA and YSYEKL. CDR3 amino acids: CASSQSPTPSTEAFF. The CDR3 coding sequence is TGCGCCAGCAGCCAAAGCCCAACACCGAGCACTGAAGCTTTCTTT.

The chain is built from TRBV4-1 and TRBJ2-2; 11 nucleotides align to TRBD2. The CDR3 has 16 amino acids. Per germline, CDR1 MGHRA and CDR2 YSYEKL. The J segment lost 3 bases and the V segment lost 3 bases, leaving 3 bases of the junction unmatched. CDR3 nucleotides: TGCGCCAGCAGCCAGGTTAGCGGGAGGGACACCGGGGAGCTGTTTTTT. It codes for CASSQVSGRDTGELFF.

This sequence joins TRBV29-1 and TRBJ2-2, with 13 bases matching TRBD2. The CDR3 spans 16 residues. The J segment lost 5 bases and the V segment lost 1 base, leaving 4 bases of the junction unmatched. Germline CDR1 and CDR2: SQVTM and ANQGSEA. CDR3 bases: TGCAGCGTTGAAGGAGGACTAGCGGGAGTGACCGGGGAGCTGTTTTTT. Translated, it gives CSVEGGLAGVTGELFF.

The chain couples TRBV13 to TRBJ2-2; TRBD1 or TRBD2 may be the D gene (5 bases each). Germline values: CDR1 PRHDT, CDR2 FYEKMQ (reference sequence). CDR3 length: 14 amino acids. The ends were cut back, 5 bases at V and 10 bases at J, with 17 bases in the middle. The CDR3 here is CASSPGTREEELFF. CDR3 DNA: TGTGCCAGCAGCCCGGGGACCCGGGAAGAGGAGCTGTTTTTT.